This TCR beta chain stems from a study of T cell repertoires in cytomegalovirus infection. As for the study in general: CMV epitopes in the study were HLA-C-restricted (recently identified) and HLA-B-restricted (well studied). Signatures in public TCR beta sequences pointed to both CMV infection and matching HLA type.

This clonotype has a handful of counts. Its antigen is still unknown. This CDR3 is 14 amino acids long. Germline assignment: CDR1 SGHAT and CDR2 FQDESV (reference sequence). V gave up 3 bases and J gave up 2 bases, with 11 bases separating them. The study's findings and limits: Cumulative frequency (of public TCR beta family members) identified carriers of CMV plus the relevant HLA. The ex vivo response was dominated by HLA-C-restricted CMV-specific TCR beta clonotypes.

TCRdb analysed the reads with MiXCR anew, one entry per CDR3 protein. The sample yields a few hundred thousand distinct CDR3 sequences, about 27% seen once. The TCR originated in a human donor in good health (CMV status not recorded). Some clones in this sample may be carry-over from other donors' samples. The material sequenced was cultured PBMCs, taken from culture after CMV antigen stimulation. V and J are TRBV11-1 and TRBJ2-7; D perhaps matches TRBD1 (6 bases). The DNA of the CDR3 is TGTGCCAGCAGCTTTAGAGGGGGAACCTACGAGCAGTACTTC. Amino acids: CASSFRGGTYEQYF.